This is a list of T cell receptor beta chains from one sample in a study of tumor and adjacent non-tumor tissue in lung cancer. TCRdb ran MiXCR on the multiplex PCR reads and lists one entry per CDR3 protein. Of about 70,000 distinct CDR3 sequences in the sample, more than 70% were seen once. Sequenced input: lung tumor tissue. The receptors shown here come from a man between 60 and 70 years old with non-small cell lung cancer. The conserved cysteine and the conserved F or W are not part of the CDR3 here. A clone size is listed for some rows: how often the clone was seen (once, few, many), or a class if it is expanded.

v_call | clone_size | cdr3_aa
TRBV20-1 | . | GAREGARNQPQH
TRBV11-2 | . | VSSTGPMNTEAL
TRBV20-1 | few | SARMTSGGSGEQF
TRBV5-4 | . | ASRILEGTSTDTQY
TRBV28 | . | ASSFLLAESSYEQY
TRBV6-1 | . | ASSTEHGTITDTQY
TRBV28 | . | ASSFRTSGRTHNEQF
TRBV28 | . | ASRSGDLNAEAF
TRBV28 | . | DSTLIADLNTGELF
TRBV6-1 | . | ASKQGVWSTEAF
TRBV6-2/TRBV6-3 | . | ATKLDSTTLEQY
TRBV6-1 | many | ASSEGSAAEETQY
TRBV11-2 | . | VSSLDLRQPYEQY
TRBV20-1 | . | TARDGRGYGYT
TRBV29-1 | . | TLHFGENTEAF
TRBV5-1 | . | ASVKQETQY
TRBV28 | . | ASSFPPGRAYNEQL
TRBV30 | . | ASSVGADTQY
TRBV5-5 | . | ANSGPEGDLMMYEQY
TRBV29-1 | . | SFEEPGPSNYEEY
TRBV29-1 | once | SVETGDGEMF
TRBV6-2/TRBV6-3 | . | ASCYKPYEQY
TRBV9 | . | ASSGQDTANTGELF
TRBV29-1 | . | SVDGHIARQETQY
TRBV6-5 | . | TSSYSISGSLFSIETQY
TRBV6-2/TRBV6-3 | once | ASTIRGASGELF
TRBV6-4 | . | ASPLTAGELF
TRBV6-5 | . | VSRERGAGEQY
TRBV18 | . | ASSGGKDQPQH
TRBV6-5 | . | ARSYLGGDEKLF
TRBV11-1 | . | ASSALDSGPYEQY
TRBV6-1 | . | ASSGAGGGNVQY
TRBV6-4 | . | ASSSGSTGELF
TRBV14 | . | ASSQDRLAGAGNEVF
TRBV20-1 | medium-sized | SAREGARNQPQH
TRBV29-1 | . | SASTGGETEAF
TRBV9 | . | ASSSDREGEKLF
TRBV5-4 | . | VSSFDRGRETGELF
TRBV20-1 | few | SARGALSGYEQY
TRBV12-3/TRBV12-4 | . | TSSLSTQETQY
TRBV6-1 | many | ASSEGGQGVYGYT
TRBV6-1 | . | ASVGTRPSSGNTIY
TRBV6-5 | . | ASSYSKDPEAF
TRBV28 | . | TSSLYGRHLLEQY
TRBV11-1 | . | ASSFGRGFAGNTIY
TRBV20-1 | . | NVAGASGASYEQY
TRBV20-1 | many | SARTGAGYT
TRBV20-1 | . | NASRSSGDTIY
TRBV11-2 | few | ANSLGPAASEQF
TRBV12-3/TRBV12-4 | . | TCSSGLAVGELF
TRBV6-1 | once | ASSATSLNEQY
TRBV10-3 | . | DISDPQETQY
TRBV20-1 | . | SAEPHQSAIDMQY
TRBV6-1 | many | ASSGGLAASPEQY
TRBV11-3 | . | ACSPSGAWETEY